These 8 T cell receptor beta chains share one sample of origin, sequenced in a study of technical replicates of blood from a handful of donors. The table came from immunoSEQ multiplex PCR; TCRdb's copy has only in-frame clones and leaves some out. The sample comprises around 60,000 clones, over 90% of which are singletons, and 4.3% rests with the top ten. Sequencing input: PBMCs. Every receptor here comes from a human donor in good health. Some clones in this sample may be carry-over from other donors' samples.

V gene TRBV30 combines with J gene TRBJ1-3; maybe TRBD1 (6 bases). Per germline, CDR1 GTSNPN and CDR2 SVGIG (reference sequence). The CDR3 extends over 13 amino acids. V was shortened by 7 bases and J by 0 bases, with 10 bases between the two germline ends. CDR3 nucleotide sequence: TGTGCCTATACGACAGGCTCTGGAAACACCATATATTTT. Protein sequence: CAYTTGSGNTIYF. Using reference TRBV30 and TRBJ1-3 for the parts outside the CDR3, the full variable domain is SQTIHQWPATLVQPVGSPLSLECTVEGTSNPNLYWYRQAAGRGLQLLFYSVGIGQISSEVPQNLSASRPQDRQFILSSKKLLLSDSGFYLCAYTTGSGNTIYFGEGSWLTVV.

V is TRBV2 and J is TRBJ2-5, with D unclear. Germline V gene lookup returns CDR1 SNHLY and CDR2 FYNNEI. The CDR3 is made up of 14 amino acids. Trimming shortened V by 5 bases and J by 0 bases, and 10 bases separated the two germline ends. This chain's CDR3 is CASSQDTYQETQYF. CDR3 in DNA: TGTGCCAGCAGTCAAGACACATACCAAGAGACCCAGTACTTC.

The chain couples TRBV6-5 to TRBJ2-1; 7 nucleotides align to TRBD1. The CDR3 loop spans 15 amino acids. Losses at the gene ends were 5 bases for V and 7 bases for J; bases not matched to a gene: 11. CDR1 and CDR2 (germline): MNHEY, SVGAGI. The CDR3 spells CASSQKRDRVNEQFF. CDR3 coding DNA: TGTGCCAGCAGTCAAAAAAGAGACAGGGTGAATGAGCAGTTCTTC.

This clone has only one observation. J is TRBJ1-1 and V is TRBV9; D may be TRBD1 (5 bases). CDR1 is SGDLS, CDR2 YYNGEE, per germline. V was shortened by 0 bases and J by 5 bases, with 11 bases between the two germline ends. CDR3 size: 14 residues. This chain's CDR3 is CASSVEPGDTEAFF. The CDR3 DNA is TGTGCCAGCAGCGTAGAGCCGGGGGATACTGAAGCTTTCTTT.

V is TRBV30 and J is TRBJ2-2; 7 bases align to TRBD2. The CDR3 has 14 residues. Germline loops: CDR1 GTSNPN, CDR2 SVGIG (reference sequence). The V and J ends lost 4 bases and 4 bases, in that order; junction bases with no gene match: 6. CDR3 loop: CAWTRGRATGELFF. The DNA of the CDR3 is TGTGCCTGGACACGGGGGAGGGCCACCGGGGAGCTGTTTTTT.

The chain has TRBV10-3 and TRBJ2-1; 7 bases are shared with TRBD2. Trimming took 2 bases from V and 8 from J; bases not matched to a gene: 12. Germline V gene sequence: CDR1 ENHRY, CDR2 SYGVKD. This CDR3 comprises 16 residues. CDR3 sequence (DNA): TGTGCCATCAGTGAGCCCCCCGGGACTAATATCCATGAGCAGTTCTTC. It codes for CAISEPPGTNIHEQFF.

This clone was seen only a few times. This may come from a read error, since a much larger clone is one base off. The identical CDR3 is also encoded by other nucleotide sequences in the sample. V usage is TRBV5-1 and J usage is TRBJ2-1, with TRBD2 matching over 11 bases. Unmatched junction bases numbered 1, after V lost 4 bases and J lost 4 bases. The CDR3 runs 14 residues. Per germline, CDR1 SGHRS and CDR2 YFSETQ. The CDR3 region is CASSPSGGYNEQFF. The CDR3 DNA sequence: TGCGCCAGCAGCCCTAGCGGGGGGTACAATGAGCAGTTCTTC.

In DNA form, the CDR3 reads TGCGCCAGCAGCCAAGATACCCGAGCCCCCTCTTATGGCTACACCTTC. It is translated as CASSQDTRAPSYGYTF. V usage is TRBV4-1 and J usage is TRBJ1-2; D unclear. V lost 0 bases to trimming and J lost 5 bases, with 16 bases between them. The CDR3 has 16 amino acids. Germline V gives CDR1 MGHRA, CDR2 YSYEKL.